This TCR beta chain was sequenced in a study of CD8+ T cells in alopecia areata. Study conclusions and caveats: An increase in clonality over normal scalp was evident in lesional scalp, especially alopecia totalis/universalis. Sequencing of scalp samples also captures resident alphabeta T cells of normal skin.

Sequencing used cDNA as its template, made by extracting RNA and reverse transcribing it. Method: immunoSEQ multiplex PCR; TCRdb's copy keeps in-frame clones and lacks some. The sample includes 290,000 or so clones, none of them occurring once. This clone was seen only a few times. Its antigen is unknown. All gene names here are mouse names. The read stops 4 residues short of the end of the CDR3; the missing end is completed from the germline J gene. Cutaneous lymph nodes were pooled and cells sorted by CD4, CD8alpha, NKG2D, NKG2ACE and more. Germline CDR1 reads LGHNA; CDR2 reads YNLKQL (reference sequence). The CDR3 spans 15 residues. V lost 0 bases and J 0 bases, leaving 8 bases between the germline ends.

The genes are TRBV5 and TRBJ1-2, with D tentatively TRBD1 (5 bases). The sequence came from a C3H/HeJ mouse with alopecia areata. MHC haplotype here: H2-k. The sample consisted of CD4+ T cells sorted from a lymph node. The CDR3 is CASSQDAGSNSDYTF. CDR3 bases read: TGTGCCAGCAGCCAAGACGCAGGGTCAAACTCC.